This T cell receptor beta chain came from a study of neoadjuvant nivolumab and ipilimumab in lung cancer. Libraries were prepared by immunoSEQ multiplex PCR; TCRdb keeps only in-frame clonotypes and omits some of them. The sample includes tens of thousands of clones, around 89% seen only once; the top ten take roughly 3.7%. The CDR3 is 18 residues long. With 6 bases clipped from V and 2 bases from J, the junction kept 16 bases outside the gene matches. Germline V gene lookup returns CDR1 SGDLS and CDR2 YYNGEE. The clonotype was recovered from an adult with non-small cell lung cancer. Some clones in this sample may be carry-over from other donors' samples. This specimen was blood, taken before neoadjuvant nivolumab, alone or with ipilimumab. The genes are TRBV9 and TRBJ2-3, with 9 bases identical to TRBD2. CDR3 in DNA: TGTGCCAGCACCATGGGGGGATCAGCGGGAGGACTCACAGATACGCAGTATTTT. Its translation is CASTMGGSAGGLTDTQYF.